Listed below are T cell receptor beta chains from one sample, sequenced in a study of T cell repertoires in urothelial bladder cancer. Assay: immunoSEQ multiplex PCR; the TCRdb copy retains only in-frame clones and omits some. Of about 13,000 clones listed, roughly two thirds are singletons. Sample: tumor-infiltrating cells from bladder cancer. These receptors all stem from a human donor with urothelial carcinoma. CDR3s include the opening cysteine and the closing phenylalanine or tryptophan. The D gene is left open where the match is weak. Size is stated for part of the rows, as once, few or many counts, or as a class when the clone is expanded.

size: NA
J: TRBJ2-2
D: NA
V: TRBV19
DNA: TGTGCCAGTAGTGGGCGGAGGACAACGAACACCGGGGAGCTGTTTTTT
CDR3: CASSGRRTTNTGELFF

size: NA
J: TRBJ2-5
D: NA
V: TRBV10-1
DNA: TGCGCCACGGCGGAGACCCAGTACTTC
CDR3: CATAETQYF

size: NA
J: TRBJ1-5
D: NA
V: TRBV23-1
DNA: TGCGCCAGCAGTCATCGGCAGGCTAGCAATCAGCCCCAGCATTTT
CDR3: CASSHRQASNQPQHF

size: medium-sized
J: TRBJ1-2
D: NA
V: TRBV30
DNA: TGTGCCTGGAGTGTACCGGGACGGGGCTATGGCTACACCTTC
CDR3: CAWSVPGRGYGYTF

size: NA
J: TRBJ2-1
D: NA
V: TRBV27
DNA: TGTGCCAGCAGGAGGACGGGGTCCTACAATGAGCAGTTCTTC
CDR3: CASRRTGSYNEQFF

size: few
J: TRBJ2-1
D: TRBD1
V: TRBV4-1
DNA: TGCGCCAGCAGCCTTCAAGGGGGCCCCTACAATGAGCAGTTCTTC
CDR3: CASSLQGGPYNEQFF

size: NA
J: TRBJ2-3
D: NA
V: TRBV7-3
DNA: TGTGCCAGCAGCGTTTCAGGGGCGGGAGATACGCAGTATTTT
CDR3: CASSVSGAGDTQYF

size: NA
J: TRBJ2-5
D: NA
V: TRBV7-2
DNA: TGTGCCAGCAGCCCGGGGGTGCCGCAGGAGACCCAGTACTTC
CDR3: CASSPGVPQETQYF

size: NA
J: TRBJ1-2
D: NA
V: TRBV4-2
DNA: TGTGCCAGCAGCCAAGATTCCATGGGAGTTCTCTATGGCTACACCTTC
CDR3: CASSQDSMGVLYGYTF

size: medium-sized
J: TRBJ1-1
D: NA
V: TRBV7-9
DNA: TGTGCCAGCAGCGCGGGCAGGGGCACTGAAGCTTTCTTT
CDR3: CASSAGRGTEAFF

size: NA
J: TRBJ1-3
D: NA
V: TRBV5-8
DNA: TGTGCCAGCAGCTTCCTATCCGGAAACACCATATATTTT
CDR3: CASSFLSGNTIYF

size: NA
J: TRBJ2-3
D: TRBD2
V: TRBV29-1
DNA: TGCAGCGTTGAAGATAGACAGCGGGGGCTTAGCACAGATACGCAGTATTTT
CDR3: CSVEDRQRGLSTDTQYF

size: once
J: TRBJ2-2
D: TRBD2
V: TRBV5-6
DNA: TGTGCCAGCAGCTGGAGCGGGGGGACCGGGGAGCTGTTTTTT
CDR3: CASSWSGGTGELFF

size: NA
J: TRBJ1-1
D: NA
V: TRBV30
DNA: TGTGCCTGGAAAGCGGGGCCGGAAAACACTGAAGCTTTCTTT
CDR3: CAWKAGPENTEAFF

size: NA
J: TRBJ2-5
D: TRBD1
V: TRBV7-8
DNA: TGTGCCAGCAGCTCCGACAGGGGACAAGAGACCCAGTACTTC
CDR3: CASSSDRGQETQYF

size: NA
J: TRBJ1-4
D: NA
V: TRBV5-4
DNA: TGTGCCAGCAGCGTGGGGGGGACTAATGAAAAACTGTTTTTT
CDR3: CASSVGGTNEKLFF

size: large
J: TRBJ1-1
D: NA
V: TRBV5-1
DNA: TGCGCCAGCAGCTTTGGGGCTGGCACTGAAGCTTTCTTT
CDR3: CASSFGAGTEAFF

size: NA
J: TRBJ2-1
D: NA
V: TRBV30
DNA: TGTGCCTGGAACCGGGACACGTGGACCAATGAGCAGTTCTTC
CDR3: CAWNRDTWTNEQFF

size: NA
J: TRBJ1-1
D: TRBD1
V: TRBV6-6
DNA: TGTGCCAGCAGTTCTACAGGGGATGAAGCTTTCTTT
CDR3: CASSSTGDEAFF

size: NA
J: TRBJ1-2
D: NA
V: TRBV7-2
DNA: TGTGCCAGCAGCTTAACGCCGGACGGCTACGACGGCTACACCTTC
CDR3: CASSLTPDGYDGYTF

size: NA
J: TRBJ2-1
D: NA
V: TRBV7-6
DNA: TGTGCCAGCAGCTTAGGGCAGGGGGGGGTGAATGAGCAGTTCTTC
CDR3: CASSLGQGGVNEQFF

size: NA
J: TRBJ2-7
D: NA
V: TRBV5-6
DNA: TGTGCCAGCAGCGGCGGACGGTACTACGAGCAGTACTTC
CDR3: CASSGGRYYEQYF

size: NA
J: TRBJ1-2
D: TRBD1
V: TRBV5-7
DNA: TGTGCCAGCAGCGAACGACAGGGGGCCGGCTACACCTTC
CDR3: CASSERQGAGYTF

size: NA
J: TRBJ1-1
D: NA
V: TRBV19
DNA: TGTGCCAGTAGTATAGGTAGGGGGGCGCGTGATTACACTGAAGCTTTCTTT
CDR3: CASSIGRGARDYTEAFF

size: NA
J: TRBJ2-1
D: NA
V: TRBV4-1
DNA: TGCGCCAGCACCTCAAAGCGAGACAGGTGGGGGGGTCAGCAGTTCTTC
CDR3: CASTSKRDRWGGQQFF

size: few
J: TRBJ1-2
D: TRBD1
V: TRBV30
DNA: TGTGCCTGGACGATAGACAGGGTCGGTGGCTACACCTTC
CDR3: CAWTIDRVGGYTF

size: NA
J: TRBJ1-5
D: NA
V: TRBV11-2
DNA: TGTGCCAGCAGCTTATTGAAGCCCCAGCATTTT
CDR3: CASSLLKPQHF

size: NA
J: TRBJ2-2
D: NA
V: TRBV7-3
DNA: TGTGCCAGCAGACCCAACAGGGATTCGAGGGAGCTGTTTTTT
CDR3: CASRPNRDSRELFF

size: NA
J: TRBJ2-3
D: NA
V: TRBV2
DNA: TGTGCCAGCACCCCAGGGTGGGGCACAGATACGCAGTATTTT
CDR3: CASTPGWGTDTQYF

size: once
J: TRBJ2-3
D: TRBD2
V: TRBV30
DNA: TGTGCCTGGACTCACGGGGGGTCGGGGACAGATACGCAGTATTTT
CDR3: CAWTHGGSGTDTQYF

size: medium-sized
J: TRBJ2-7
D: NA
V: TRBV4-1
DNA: TGCGCCAGCAGCCAAGCCGGTGGGGGGAAAAACGAGCAGTACTTC
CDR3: CASSQAGGGKNEQYF

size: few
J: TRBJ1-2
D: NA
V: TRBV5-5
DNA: TGTGCCAGCAGCTTGGACAGGGCCCTGCCGAACTATGGCTACACCTTC
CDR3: CASSLDRALPNYGYTF

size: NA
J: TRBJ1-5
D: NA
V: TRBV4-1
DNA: TGCGCCAGCAGCCACGTCAGGGTTGTTGGCAATCAGCCCCAGCATTTT
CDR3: CASSHVRVVGNQPQHF

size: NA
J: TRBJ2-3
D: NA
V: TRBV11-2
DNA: TGTGCCAGCAGCTTTTCGGGTGGAGATACGCAGTATTTT
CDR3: CASSFSGGDTQYF

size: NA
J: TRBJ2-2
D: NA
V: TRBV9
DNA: TGTGCCAGCAGCCCCCAGGTCGCGAACACCGGGGAGCTGTTTTTT
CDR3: CASSPQVANTGELFF

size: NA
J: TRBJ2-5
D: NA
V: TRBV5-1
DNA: TGCGCCAGCAGCTTGTTTGGGGGGCCGGGAGAGACCCAGTACTTC
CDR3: CASSLFGGPGETQYF

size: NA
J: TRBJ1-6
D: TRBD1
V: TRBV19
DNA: TGTGCCAGTAGTATTCTGTCCCGGGACAGGGTTTATAATTCACCCCTCCACTTT
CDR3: CASSILSRDRVYNSPLHF